This T cell receptor (beta chain) derives from a study of blood T cell repertoires in COVID-19. The germline V gene encodes CDR1 SGHRS and CDR2 YFSETQ. This CDR3 is 14 amino acids long. Trimming left V 0 bases short and J 5 bases short, with 12 bases between. Measured with immunoSEQ multiplex PCR; TCRdb has only the in-frame clones, and not every one. This table has around 170,000 clones, around 83% appearing once. Sequencing used peripheral blood. The TCR sequence derives from a middle-aged woman with acute or convalescent COVID-19. The chain joins TRBV5-1 to TRBJ2-7; D uncertain. CDR3 nucleotide sequence: TGCGCCAGCAGCTTGGTGGTACCGGTAGACGAGCAGTACTTC. Encoded protein: CASSLVVPVDEQYF.